This T cell receptor (beta chain) emerged from a study of T cells in Graves' hyperthyroidism and ophthalmopathy. The investigators amplified TCR beta CDR3 regions from RNA transcripts. TCR CDR3 underwent first-round RT-PCR with the HTBI primer set. TCRdb redid the calling of the multiplex PCR reads with MiXCR, one entry per CDR3 protein. The sample lists approximately 560,000 distinct CDR3 sequences; 35% to 55% were seen once. This CDR3 comprises 18 residues. The V gene's germline CDR1 is KGHDR and CDR2 SFDVKD. V was clipped by 4 bases and J by 5 bases; unmatched bases: 14. The chain has TRBV24-1 and TRBJ2-2; 8 bases are a match to TRBD1. This TCR derives from a young woman with Graves' hyperthyroidism. Sequenced: peripheral blood or thyroid tissue (not recorded which). The CDR3 nucleotides read TGTGCCACCAGTGACCTAGGGCCCAAGGACAGGGAAACCGGGGAGCTGTTTTTT. Translating gives CATSDLGPKDRETGELFF.